This TCR beta chain was captured by sequencing in a study of CD8 T cells in Susac syndrome. Germline V gives CDR1 SNHLY, CDR2 FYNNEI. CDR3 size: 14 residues. Between the trimmed V and J ends, which lost 4 bases and 0 bases, there was a span of 4 bases. TCR beta from blood CD8+ and CD4+ T cells was sequenced. Study-wide results and caveats: The study's TCR sequencing and HLA analysis drew on a certain number of individuals. That number was acknowledged as relatively small.

Reverse transcription of roughly 0.5 to 1 ug RNA was carried out with random hexamers. An immunoSEQ multiplex PCR generated amplified TCR beta CDR3 products spanning 54 Vbeta and 13 Jbeta. TCRdb itself ran the immunoSEQ multiplex PCR reads through MiXCR, one entry per CDR3 protein. Seen here are hundreds of thousands of distinct CDR3 sequences, about 94% observed once, and the top ten hold about 0.071%. Turning to this clonotype: No antigen is known for it.

Input material: CD4+ T cells from PBMCs. J is TRBJ2-6 and V is TRBV2, with D hard to call. This TCR was recovered from a human donor with multiple sclerosis. CDR3 sequence: CASSADSGANVLTF. The CDR3 DNA sequence: TGTGCCAGCAGTGCCGACTCTGGGGCCAACGTCCTGACTTTC.